This T cell receptor (beta chain) was observed in a study of T cell repertoires in cytomegalovirus infection (dated by TCRdb to the late 2010s). The study in broad terms: Because public TCR beta signatures pointed to carriage of CMV infection together with the matching HLA type, the HLA type of each donor mattered for the analysis.

CDR1 and CDR2 are read off the germline V gene as SGHTA and FQGNSA. The CDR3 numbers 15 residues from cysteine through phenylalanine. The entry retains the CDR3 DNA only, 45 bases that are in frame from base 1. The V end loses 0 bases and the J end loses 4 bases, and a stretch of 9 bases separates them. With respect to this clonotype: Its antigen specificity is not known. Base qualities are not at hand, and no much larger clone is one base apart.

Study-wide conclusions, independent of this receptor: Carriers of CMV infection plus the relevant HLA type were discriminated by the cumulative frequency of public TCR beta family members in the study cohort and in an independent roughly 370-donor cohort. The ex vivo response was dominated by HLA-C-restricted CMV-specific TCR beta clonotypes, which also provided the single most frequent clonotype in two of eight donors.

Sequencing used an Illumina HiSeq 1500. TCRdb itself trimmed the public reads at Q25 with fastp, ran MiXCR and retained productive beta chains. All rows with the same CDR3 protein become a single entry with the most common DNA and genes. The sample table contains 300,000 to 400,000 distinct CDR3 sequences; only one count was recorded for 8% to 10% of them. The ten biggest clones cover roughly 4.5% of the sample. Sequencing input: PBMCs. This receptor was taken from a human donor in good health (CMV status not recorded). Some clones in this sample may be carry-over from other donors' samples. Here the chain combines TRBV7-2 and TRBJ2-2, with the D gene call left open. The CDR3 region: CASSLAGSGTGELFF. Read as DNA, the sequence is TGTGCCAGCAGCTTAGCAGGGTCGGGCACCGGGGAGCTGTTTTTT.